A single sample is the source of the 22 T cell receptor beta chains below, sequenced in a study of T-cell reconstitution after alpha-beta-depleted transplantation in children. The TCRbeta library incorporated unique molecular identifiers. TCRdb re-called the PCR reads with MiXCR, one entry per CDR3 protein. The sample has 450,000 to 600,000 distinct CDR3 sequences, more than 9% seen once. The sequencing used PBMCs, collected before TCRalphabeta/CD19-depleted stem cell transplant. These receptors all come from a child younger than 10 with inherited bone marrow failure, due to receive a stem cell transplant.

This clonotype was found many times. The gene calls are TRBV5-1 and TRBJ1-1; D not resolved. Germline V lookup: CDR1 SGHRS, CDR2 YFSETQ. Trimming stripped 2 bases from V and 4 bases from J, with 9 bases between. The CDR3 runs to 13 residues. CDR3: CASSFARSTEAFF. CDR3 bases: TGCGCCAGCAGCTTCGCCCGGAGCACTGAAGCTTTCTTT.

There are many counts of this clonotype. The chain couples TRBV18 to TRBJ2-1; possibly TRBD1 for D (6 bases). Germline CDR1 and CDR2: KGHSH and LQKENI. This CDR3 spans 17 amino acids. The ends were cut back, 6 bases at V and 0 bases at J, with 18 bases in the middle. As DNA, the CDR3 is TGTGCCAGCTCTGTTTCAGGGGACCAGGGCTCCTACAATGAGCAGTTCTTC. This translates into CASSVSGDQGSYNEQFF.

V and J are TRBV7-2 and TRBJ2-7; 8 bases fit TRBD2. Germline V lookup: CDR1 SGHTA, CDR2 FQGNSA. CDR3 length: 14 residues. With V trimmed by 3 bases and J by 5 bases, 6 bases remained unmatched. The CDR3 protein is CASSFPGLGNEQYF. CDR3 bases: TGTGCCAGCAGCTTTCCGGGACTAGGGAACGAGCAGTACTTC.

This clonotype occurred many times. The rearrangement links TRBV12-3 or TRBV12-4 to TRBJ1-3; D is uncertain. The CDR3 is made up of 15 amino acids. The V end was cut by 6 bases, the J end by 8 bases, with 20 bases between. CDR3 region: CASRPHLPEWDTIYF. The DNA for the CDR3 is TGTGCCAGCAGGCCCCACCTTCCCGAGTGGGACACCATATATTTT.

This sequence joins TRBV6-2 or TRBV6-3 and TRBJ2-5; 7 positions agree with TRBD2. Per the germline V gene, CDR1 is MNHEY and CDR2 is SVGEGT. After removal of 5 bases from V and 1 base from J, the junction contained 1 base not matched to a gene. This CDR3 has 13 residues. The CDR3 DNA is TGTGCCAGCAGTCGACTAGCCCAAGAGACCCAGTACTTC. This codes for CASSRLAQETQYF.

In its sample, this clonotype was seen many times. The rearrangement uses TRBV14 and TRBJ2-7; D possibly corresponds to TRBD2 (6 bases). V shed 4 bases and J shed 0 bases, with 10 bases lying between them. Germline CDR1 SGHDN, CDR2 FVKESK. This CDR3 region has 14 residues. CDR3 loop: CASSPGLLSYEQYF. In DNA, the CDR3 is TGTGCCAGCAGCCCGGGACTTCTCTCCTACGAGCAGTACTTC.

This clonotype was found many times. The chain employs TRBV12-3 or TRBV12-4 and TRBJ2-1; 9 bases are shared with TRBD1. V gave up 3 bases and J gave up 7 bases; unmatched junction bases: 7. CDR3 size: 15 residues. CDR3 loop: CASSFGGTGWNEQFF. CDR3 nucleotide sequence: TGTGCCAGCAGTTTCGGCGGGACAGGGTGGAATGAGCAGTTCTTC.

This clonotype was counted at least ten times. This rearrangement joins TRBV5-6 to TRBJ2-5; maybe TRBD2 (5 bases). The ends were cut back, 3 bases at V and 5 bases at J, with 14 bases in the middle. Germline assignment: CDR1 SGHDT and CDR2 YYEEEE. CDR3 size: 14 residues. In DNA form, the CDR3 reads TGTGCCAGCAGCTCTCCGGGCCGCGGGGAGACCCAGTACTTC. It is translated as CASSSPGRGETQYF.

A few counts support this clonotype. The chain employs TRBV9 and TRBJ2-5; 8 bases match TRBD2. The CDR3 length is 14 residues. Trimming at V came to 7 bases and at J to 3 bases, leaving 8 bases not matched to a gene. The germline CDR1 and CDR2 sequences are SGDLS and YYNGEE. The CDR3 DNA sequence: TGTGCCAGCGGCCGGGGAGCGGGAGAAGAGACCCAGTACTTC. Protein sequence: CASGRGAGEETQYF. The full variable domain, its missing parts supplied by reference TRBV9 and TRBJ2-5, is DSGVTQTPKHLITATGQRVTLRCSPRSGDLSVYWYQQSLDQGLQFLIQYYNGEERAKGNILERFSAQQFPDLHSELNLSSLELGDSALYFCASGRGAGEETQYFGPGTRLLVL.

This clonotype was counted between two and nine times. The DNA of the CDR3 is TGCAGTGCTAGACAGTCATCCCCCACAGATACGCAGTATTTT. As protein: CSARQSSPTDTQYF. This chain joins TRBV20-1 and TRBJ2-3, with D hard to call. In germline, CDR1 is DFQATT, CDR2 SNEGSKA (reference sequence). V was clipped by 2 bases and J by 2 bases, with 11 bases between them. The CDR3 has 14 amino acids.

The CDR3 DNA reads TGTGCCAGCAGCACCAGACCGTACAATGAGCAGTTCTTC. This codes for CASSTRPYNEQFF. The V and J genes are TRBV7-6 and TRBJ2-1; D ambiguous. This CDR3 spans 13 amino acids. Between the trimmed V and J ends, which lost 5 bases and 4 bases, there was a span of 9 bases. Germline lookup yields CDR1 SGHVS and CDR2 FNYEAQ. Full variable domain (missing parts from reference TRBV7-6 and TRBJ2-1): GAGVSQSPRYKVTKRGQDVALRCDPISGHVSLYWYRQALGQGPEFLTYFNYEAQQDKSGLPNDRFSAERPEGSISTLTIQRTEQRDSAMYRCASSTRPYNEQFFGPGTRLTVL.

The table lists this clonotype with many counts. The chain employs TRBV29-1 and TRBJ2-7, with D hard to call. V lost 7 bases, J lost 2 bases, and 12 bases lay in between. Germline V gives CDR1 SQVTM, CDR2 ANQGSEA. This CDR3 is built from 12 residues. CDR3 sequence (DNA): TGCAGCGCCAAGACTGGGACCTACGAGCAGTACTTC. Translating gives CSAKTGTYEQYF.

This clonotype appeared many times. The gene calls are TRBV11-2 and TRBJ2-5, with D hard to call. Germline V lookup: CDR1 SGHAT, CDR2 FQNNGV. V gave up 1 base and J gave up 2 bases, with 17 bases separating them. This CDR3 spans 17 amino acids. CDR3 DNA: TGTGCCAGCAGCTTAGTATCCACACCTACTATTCAAGAGACCCAGTACTTC. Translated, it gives CASSLVSTPTIQETQYF.

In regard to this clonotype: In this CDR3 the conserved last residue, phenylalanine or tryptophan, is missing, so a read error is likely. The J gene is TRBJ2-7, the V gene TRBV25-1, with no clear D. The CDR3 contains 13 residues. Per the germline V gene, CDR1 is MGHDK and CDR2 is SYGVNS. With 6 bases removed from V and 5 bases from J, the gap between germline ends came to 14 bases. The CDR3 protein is CASSPAGFHEQYL. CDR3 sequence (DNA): TGTGCCAGCAGCCCGGCCGGGTTTCACGAGCAGTACTTG.

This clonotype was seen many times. CDR3 amino acids: CASSWDGVYNEQFF. In DNA form, the CDR3 reads TGTGCCAGCAGTTGGGACGGGGTCTACAATGAGCAGTTCTTC. The V and J genes are TRBV6-5 and TRBJ2-1; tentatively, D is TRBD1 or TRBD2 (5 bases each). The germline V gene has CDR1 MNHEY and CDR2 SVGAGI. The CDR3 sequence is 14 residues long. The ends were cut back, 4 bases at V and 3 bases at J, with 10 bases in the middle.

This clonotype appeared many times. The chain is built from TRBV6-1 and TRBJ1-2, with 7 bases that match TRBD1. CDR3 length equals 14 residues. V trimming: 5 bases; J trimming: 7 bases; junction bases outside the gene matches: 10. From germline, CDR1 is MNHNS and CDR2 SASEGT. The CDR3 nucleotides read TGTGCCAGCAGTCCGACAGGGAGTCTCGCTGGCTACACCTTC. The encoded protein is CASSPTGSLAGYTF.

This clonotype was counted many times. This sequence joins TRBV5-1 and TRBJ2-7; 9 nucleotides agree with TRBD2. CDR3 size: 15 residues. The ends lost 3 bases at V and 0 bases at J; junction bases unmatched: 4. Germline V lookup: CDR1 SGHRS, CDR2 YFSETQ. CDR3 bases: TGCGCCAGCAGCTCTTTAGCGGGAGACTCCTACGAGCAGTACTTC. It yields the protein CASSSLAGDSYEQYF.

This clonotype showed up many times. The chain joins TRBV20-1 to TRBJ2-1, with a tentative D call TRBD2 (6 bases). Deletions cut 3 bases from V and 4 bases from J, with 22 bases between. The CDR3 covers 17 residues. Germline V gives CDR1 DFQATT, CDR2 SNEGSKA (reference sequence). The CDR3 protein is CSARSPSVLGVYNEQFF. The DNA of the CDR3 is TGCAGTGCTAGGTCGCCTAGCGTATTAGGGGTATACAATGAGCAGTTCTTC.

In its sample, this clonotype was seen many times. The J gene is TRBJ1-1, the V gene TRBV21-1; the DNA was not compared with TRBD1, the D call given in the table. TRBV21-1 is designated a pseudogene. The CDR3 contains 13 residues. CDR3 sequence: CASIPRGHTEAFF. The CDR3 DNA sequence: TGTGCCAGCATCCCAAGGGGGCACACTGAAGCTTTCTTT.

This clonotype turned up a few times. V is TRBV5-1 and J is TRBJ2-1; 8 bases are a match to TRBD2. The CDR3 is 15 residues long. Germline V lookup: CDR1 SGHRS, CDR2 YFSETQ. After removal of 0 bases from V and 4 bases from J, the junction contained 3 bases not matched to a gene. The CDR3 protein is CASSLELAEYNEQFF. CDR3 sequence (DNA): TGCGCCAGCAGCTTGGAACTAGCGGAATACAATGAGCAGTTCTTC.

DNA of the CDR3: TGTGCCAGCAGCGTCCCCCGCAATGAGCAGTTCTTC. Its translation: CASSVPRNEQFF. The V and J genes are TRBV9 and TRBJ2-1; the D is unclear. Trimming shortened V by 2 bases and J by 6 bases, and 6 bases separated the two germline ends. The CDR3 is 12 amino acids. CDR1 and CDR2 (germline): SGDLS, YYNGEE.

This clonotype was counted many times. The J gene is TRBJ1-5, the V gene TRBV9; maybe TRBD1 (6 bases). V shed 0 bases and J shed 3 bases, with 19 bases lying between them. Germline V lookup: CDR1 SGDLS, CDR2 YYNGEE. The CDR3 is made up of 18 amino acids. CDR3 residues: CASSVVPRRGRVNQPQHF. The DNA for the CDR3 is TGTGCCAGCAGCGTAGTCCCGCGAAGGGGGAGGGTCAATCAGCCCCAGCATTTT.